Listed below are T cell receptor beta chains from one sample, sequenced in a study of CD8 T cells in ankylosing spondylitis. TCRdb fed the 5' RACE reads into MiXCR, producing one record per CDR3 protein. Among approximately 540,000 distinct CDR3 sequences listed, approximately 11% were seen once. The sample comprised blood, either unsorted or a sorted T cell fraction (not recorded which). These receptors were obtained from a male donor with ankylosing spondylitis. The CDR3 runs from the conserved cysteine through the conserved F or W. Each record gives: J gene, clone size, V gene, D gene, CDR3 DNA, CDR3 protein. D genes are given only for firm matches. Rows give clone size only sometimes, using once, few, many, or a class for an expanded clone.

TRBJ1-2,-,TRBV29-1,TRBD1,TGCAGCGGCCAGGGGGGCCGTGGCTACACCTTC,CSGQGGRGYTF
TRBJ2-1,many,TRBV29-1,TRBD2,TGCAGCGTTGATACTAGCGGGAGCACCTACAATGAGCAGTTCTTC,CSVDTSGSTYNEQFF
TRBJ2-1,few,TRBV18,TRBD2,TGTGCCAGCTCACCTTTTACGACTAGCGGGAGGGCCCATGAGCAGTTCTTC,CASSPFTTSGRAHEQFF
TRBJ2-3,few,TRBV6-2/TRBV6-3,-,TGTGCCAGCAGTTACTCGACAAAGGGCGGGCGGAGCACAGATACGCAGTATTTT,CASSYSTKGGRSTDTQYF
TRBJ2-1,many,TRBV20-1,TRBD2,TGCAGTGCCTTATATGCTAGCGGGAGCAATGAGCAGTTCTTC,CSALYASGSNEQFF
TRBJ2-3,few,TRBV10-2,-,TGCGCCAGCAGTGAGGGAGGGACGCGATGGACAGATACGCAGTATTTT,CASSEGGTRWTDTQYF
TRBJ2-7,-,TRBV18,TRBD2,TGTGCCAGCTCACAAGGCCTAGCGGGAGGGATGAGCTCCTACGAGCAGTACTTC,CASSQGLAGGMSSYEQYF
TRBJ1-1,many,TRBV12-3/TRBV12-4,-,TGTGCCAGCGGGGAGACAGGTCAGGTCACTGAAGCTTTCTTT,CASGETGQVTEAFF
TRBJ2-3,few,TRBV7-7,TRBD2,TGTGCCAGCAGCGCCGGGACTAGTAGAGATACGCAGTATTTT,CASSAGTSRDTQYF
TRBJ2-5,-,TRBV7-9,-,TGTGCCAGCAGCTTATCTCTGGGTTCGGAAGAGACCCAGTACTTC,CASSLSLGSEETQYF
TRBJ1-2,-,TRBV27,-,TGTGCCAGCAGTTTTTGGGGAGATAACTATGGCTACACCTTC,CASSFWGDNYGYTF
TRBJ2-3,few,TRBV7-6,-,TGTGCCAGCAGCTTAACGGTCCTTTCGTTCGTGGGCACAGATACGCAGTATTTT,CASSLTVLSFVGTDTQYF
TRBJ2-5,many,TRBV7-9,TRBD2,TGTGCCAGCAGCTTCTTCACAGCGGGACAAGAGACCCAGTACTTC,CASSFFTAGQETQYF
TRBJ2-7,-,TRBV11-2,-,TGTGCCAGCAGGGTTAATCCGGGGGCGGAGCAGTACTTC,CASRVNPGAEQYF
TRBJ1-2,once,TRBV11-2,-,TGTGCCAGCAGCTCACGCCTCACGGGGGATGGCGGCTACACCTTC,CASSSRLTGDGGYTF
TRBJ2-2,few,TRBV19,-,TGTGCCAGTAACAAGGGTTTGAACACCGGGGAGCTGTTTTTT,CASNKGLNTGELFF
TRBJ2-1,-,TRBV7-2,-,TGTGCCAGCAGCCCTCCCCCCGAACTCTACAATGAGCAGTTCTTC,CASSPPPELYNEQFF
TRBJ2-6,-,TRBV11-1,-,TGTGCCAGCAGCTCATTAAAACCGGGACTCGCGATCTCTGGGGCCAACGTCCTGACTTTC,CASSSLKPGLAISGANVLTF
TRBJ2-5,many,TRBV12-3/TRBV12-4,-,TGTGCCAGCAGCCCCGGCAGTGAGACCCAGTACTTC,CASSPGSETQYF
TRBJ2-1,few,TRBV20-1,-,TGCAGTGCTACGAAATCATACAATGAGCAGTTCTTC,CSATKSYNEQFF
TRBJ2-1,few,TRBV20-1,TRBD2,TGCAGTGTCTCCCGGGGGGTTAGCGCAAATGAGCAGTTCTTC,CSVSRGVSANEQFF
TRBJ2-1,-,TRBV20-1,-,TGCAGTGCTAGAGTTGGGGCAGAGCAGTTCTTC,CSARVGAEQFF
TRBJ2-3,few,TRBV7-2,-,TGTGCCAGCAGCCCCGGACTCGGGCGCAGCACAGATACGCAGTATTTT,CASSPGLGRSTDTQYF
TRBJ1-1,few,TRBV4-1,-,TGCGCCAGCAGCCATCGCATCACGGACACTGAAGCTTTCTTT,CASSHRITDTEAFF
TRBJ2-1,-,TRBV7-9,-,TGTGCCAGCAGCCCTTGGACTAATGAGCAGTTCTTC,CASSPWTNEQFF
TRBJ1-5,-,TRBV7-6,-,TGTGCCAGCAGCTTGGTGGCGGATCAGCCCCAGCATTTT,CASSLVADQPQHF
TRBJ2-3,many,TRBV5-1,-,TGCGCCAGCAGCTTGGCCCCCAGCGGCACAGATACGCAGTATTTT,CASSLAPSGTDTQYF
TRBJ2-7,-,TRBV10-3,TRBD1,TGTGCCATCAGCGCCCCACCCGGGACAGGGAAGGGTAGCGAGCAGTACTTC,CAISAPPGTGKGSEQYF
TRBJ2-1,few,TRBV24-1,TRBD2,TGTGCCACCAGTGTACCGGGAGGGTCTGAGCAGTTCTTC,CATSVPGGSEQFF
TRBJ2-1,many,TRBV20-1,-,TGCAGTGCTACTATTTACAATGAGCAGTTCTTC,CSATIYNEQFF
TRBJ2-7,-,TRBV20-1,TRBD2,TGCAGTGCTAGCCCAGCGGGAGCTCCCGAGCAGTACTTC,CSASPAGAPEQYF
TRBJ2-7,-,TRBV20-1,TRBD2,TGCAGTGCTAGCGGGAGGGGAGGCTACGAGCAGTACTTC,CSASGRGGYEQYF
TRBJ2-3,-,TRBV20-1,-,TGCAGTGCTAGAGCGGGACGGCCCGACACAGATACGCAGTATTTT,CSARAGRPDTDTQYF
TRBJ2-1,-,TRBV14,-,TGTGCCAGCAGCCCCCGGATGGCGCAGAGGGGCAATGAGCAGTTCTTC,CASSPRMAQRGNEQFF
TRBJ2-3,many,TRBV12-3/TRBV12-4,-,TGTGCCAGCAGAGGGGGGATTAGCACAGATACGCAGTATTTT,CASRGGISTDTQYF
TRBJ1-5,few,TRBV19,-,TGTGCCAGCTCCTATGGGAGCCGGCCCCAGCATTTT,CASSYGSRPQHF
TRBJ2-4,-,TRBV5-1,TRBD1,TGCGCCAGCAGCTTTAGGGGACAGGGTTCGACCAAAAACATTCAGTACTTC,CASSFRGQGSTKNIQYF
TRBJ2-5,few,TRBV4-2,-,TGTGCCAGCAGCCAAGCAAGGTCGGAGACCCAGTACTTC,CASSQARSETQYF
TRBJ1-5,-,TRBV29-1,-,TGCAGCGTTGTAAATGCAGATAGCAATCAGCCCCAGCATTTT,CSVVNADSNQPQHF
TRBJ2-3,-,TRBV30,-,TGTGCCTGGAGCTCTGGCAATACGCAGTATTTT,CAWSSGNTQYF
TRBJ2-7,-,TRBV27,-,TGTGCCAGCCAGTTGGGACGGATCTCCTACGAGCAGTACTTC,CASQLGRISYEQYF
TRBJ2-1,many,TRBV12-3/TRBV12-4,TRBD2,TGTGCCAGCAGCCACACTAGCGGGAGGGTGAATGAGCAGTTCTTC,CASSHTSGRVNEQFF
TRBJ1-1,few,TRBV7-9,-,TGTGCCAGCAGCTTAAATACTAACACTGAAGCTTTCTTT,CASSLNTNTEAFF
TRBJ2-7,few,TRBV20-1,TRBD2,TGCAGTGCTAGAAATAGCGGGAGAAGGTTGGGGGAGCAGTACTTC,CSARNSGRRLGEQYF
TRBJ1-1,-,TRBV7-6,TRBD1,TGTGCCAGCAGCCTTCGACAGGGAGACACTGAAGCTTTCTTT,CASSLRQGDTEAFF
TRBJ1-1,few,TRBV10-3,TRBD1,TGTGCCATCAGTGAGTCGGGACAGGGCCGTGGCACTGAAGCTTTCTTT,CAISESGQGRGTEAFF
TRBJ2-1,many,TRBV10-2,TRBD1,TGCGCCAGCAGTAGGGACAGGGTTGAGGAGCAGTTCTTC,CASSRDRVEEQFF
TRBJ2-7,-,TRBV20-1,-,TGCAGTGTTTCGGGGCAAGGGGTTTACGAGCAGTACTTC,CSVSGQGVYEQYF
TRBJ1-4,-,TRBV20-1,-,TGCAGTGCCCCCGGGACTGGAAATGAAAAACTGTTTTTT,CSAPGTGNEKLFF
TRBJ2-3,few,TRBV21-1,-,TGTGCCAGCAGCAAATTCAGGCAGGGCGGGACAGATACGCAGTATTTT,CASSKFRQGGTDTQYF
TRBJ2-5,many,TRBV20-1,-,TGCAGTGCTAGCCCCGCTCTGGCGGAACAAGAGACCCAGTACTTC,CSASPALAEQETQYF
TRBJ2-7,few,TRBV6-1,TRBD2,TGTGCCAGCAGTGACTTGGGCGGGAGGGTTGCCTACGAGCAGTACTTC,CASSDLGGRVAYEQYF
TRBJ2-7,-,TRBV3-1,-,TGTGCCAGCAGCCCTAGTCAGGCGGTTTCCTACGAGCAGTACTTC,CASSPSQAVSYEQYF
TRBJ2-7,-,TRBV3-1,-,TGTGCCAGCAGCCAAGACTTCCGGCAGACCGAGCAGTACTTC,CASSQDFRQTEQYF
TRBJ2-5,-,TRBV11-2,TRBD1,TGTGCCAGCAGCTTAGGCGACAGGGATGCAGAGACCCAGTACTTC,CASSLGDRDAETQYF
TRBJ2-3,many,TRBV20-1,TRBD2,TGCAGTGCTAGCGGGACTAGCGGGACAGATACGCAGTATTTT,CSASGTSGTDTQYF